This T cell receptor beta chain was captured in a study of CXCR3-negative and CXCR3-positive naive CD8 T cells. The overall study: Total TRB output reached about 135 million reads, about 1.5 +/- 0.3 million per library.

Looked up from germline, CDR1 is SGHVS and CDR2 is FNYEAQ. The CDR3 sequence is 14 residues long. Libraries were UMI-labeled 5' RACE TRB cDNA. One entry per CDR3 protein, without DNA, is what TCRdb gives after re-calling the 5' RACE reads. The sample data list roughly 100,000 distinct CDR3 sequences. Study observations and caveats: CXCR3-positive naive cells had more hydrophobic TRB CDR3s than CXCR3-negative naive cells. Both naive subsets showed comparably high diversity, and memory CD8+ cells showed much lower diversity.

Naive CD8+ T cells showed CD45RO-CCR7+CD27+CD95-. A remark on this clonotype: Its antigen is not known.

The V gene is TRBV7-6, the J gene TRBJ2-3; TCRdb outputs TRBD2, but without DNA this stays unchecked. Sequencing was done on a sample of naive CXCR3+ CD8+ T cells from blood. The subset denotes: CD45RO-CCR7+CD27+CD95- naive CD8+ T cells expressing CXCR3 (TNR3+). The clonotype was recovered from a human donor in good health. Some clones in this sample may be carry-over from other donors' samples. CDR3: CASSLLGPSDTQYF.